The source of this T cell receptor beta chain is a study of T cells in Graves' hyperthyroidism and ophthalmopathy. This CDR3 is 12 amino acids long. Germline CDR1 is SGHRS and CDR2 is YFSETQ. V lost 4 bases and J lost 9, with 10 bases in between. Authors of the study amplified TCR beta CDR3 regions from RNA transcripts. An initial round of RT-PCR targeting the TCR CDR3 relied on the HTBI primer set. TCRdb redid the calling of the multiplex PCR reads with MiXCR, one entry per CDR3 protein. The data hold hundreds of thousands of distinct CDR3 sequences, with over 12% observed a single time. This chain connects TRBV5-1 to TRBJ2-2, with D possibly being TRBD1 (5 bases). What was sequenced was blood. The TCR was taken from a man younger than 30 with Graves' ophthalmopathy. CDR3 in amino acids: CASSLGQRELFF. The CDR3 bases are TGCGCCAGCAGCCTCGGACAAAGGGAGCTGTTTTTT.